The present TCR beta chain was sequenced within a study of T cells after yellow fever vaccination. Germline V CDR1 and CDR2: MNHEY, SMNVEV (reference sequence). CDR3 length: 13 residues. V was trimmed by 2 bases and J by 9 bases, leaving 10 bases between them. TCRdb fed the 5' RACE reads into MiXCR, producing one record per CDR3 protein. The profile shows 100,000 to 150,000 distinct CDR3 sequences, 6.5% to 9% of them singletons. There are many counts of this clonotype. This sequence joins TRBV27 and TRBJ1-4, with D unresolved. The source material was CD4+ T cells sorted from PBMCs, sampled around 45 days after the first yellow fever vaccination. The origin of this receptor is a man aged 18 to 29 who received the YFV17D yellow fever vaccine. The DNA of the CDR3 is TGTGCCAGCAGTTTAGGACCGAGGAAAAAACTGTTTTTT. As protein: CASSLGPRKKLFF.